This T cell receptor beta chain was sequenced for a study of blood T cell repertoires in COVID-19. Study as a whole: The analysed material was cDNA or gDNA that came from T cells, B-cell-depleted T cells, or PBMCs.

From germline, CDR1 is SGHNT and CDR2 YENEEA. V was clipped by 5 bases and J by 4 bases, with 14 bases between them. The CDR3 length is 14 residues. Assay used: immunoSEQ multiplex PCR; TCRdb lists only in-frame clones, some missing. The table shows roughly 100,000 clones, with around 81% occurring only once. V is TRBV11-3 and J is TRBJ2-5, with TRBD1 as a possible D gene (6 bases). The clonotype was recovered from a man aged 60 to 75 with acute or convalescent COVID-19. Specimen: peripheral blood. The CDR3 region has the DNA TGTGCCAGCAGCCTTCTGGGGGCGGGAGAGACCCAGTACTTC. Its protein is CASSLLGAGETQYF.